This TCR beta chain was sequenced during a study of human T cells and chemical hapten exposure. About the study: 2% DPC applied to an approximately 2 cm by approximately 2 cm arm area sensitized donors. Yields of TCR per sample differed, chiefly owing to small differences in pooled library volume.

This clonotype was seen ten or more times. The time point here: patch test 1, 2 weeks after DPC sensitization. Treatment defined: therapeutic diphenylcyclopropenone sensitization with weekly scalp DPC. Total RNA was isolated from whole blood that had not been fractionated. The study's library attached unique molecular identifiers to single cDNA molecules. Methods used by the authors: TCR counts had a median of about 94,000 per sample and spanned about 23,224 to 750,000. TCRdb redid the calling of the RACE reads with MiXCR, one entry per CDR3 protein. These V and J calls derive from TCRdb rather than the authors' analysis. This sample has under 40,000 distinct CDR3 sequences, with approximately 6.3% found just once. Per germline, CDR1 MNHEY and CDR2 SMNVEV (reference sequence). Trimming took 6 bases from V and 13 from J; bases not matched to a gene: 4. The CDR3 spans 11 residues.

The chain uses TRBV27 and TRBJ2-1; 9 bases map to TRBD2. This specimen was whole blood, taken in connection with sensitization to the hapten diphenylcyclopropenone (DPC). The receptor was derived from a woman in her twenties or thirties with alopecia areata. Some clones in this sample may be carry-over from other donors' samples. The CDR3 sequence is CASRFSGGQFF. As DNA, the CDR3 is TGTGCCAGCAGATTTAGCGGGGGCCAGTTCTTC.